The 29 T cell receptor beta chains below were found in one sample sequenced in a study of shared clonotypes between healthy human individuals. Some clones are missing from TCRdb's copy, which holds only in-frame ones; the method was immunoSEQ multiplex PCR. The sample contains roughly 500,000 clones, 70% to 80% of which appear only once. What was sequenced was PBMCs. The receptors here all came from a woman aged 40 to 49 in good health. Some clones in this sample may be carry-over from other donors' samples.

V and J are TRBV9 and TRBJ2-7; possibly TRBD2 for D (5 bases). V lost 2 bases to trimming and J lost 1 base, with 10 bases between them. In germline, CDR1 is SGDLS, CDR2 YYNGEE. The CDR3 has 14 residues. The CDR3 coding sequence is TGTGCCAGCAGCGTTGAGGGTTCGTCCTACGAGCAGTACTTC. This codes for CASSVEGSSYEQYF.

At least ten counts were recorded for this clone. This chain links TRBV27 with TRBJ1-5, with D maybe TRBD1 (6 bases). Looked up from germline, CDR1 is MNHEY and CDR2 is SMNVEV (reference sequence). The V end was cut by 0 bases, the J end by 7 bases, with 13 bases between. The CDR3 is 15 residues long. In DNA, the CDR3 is TGTGCCAGCAGTTTATCGATGGGGGCTAACCAGCCCCAGCATTTT. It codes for CASSLSMGANQPQHF.

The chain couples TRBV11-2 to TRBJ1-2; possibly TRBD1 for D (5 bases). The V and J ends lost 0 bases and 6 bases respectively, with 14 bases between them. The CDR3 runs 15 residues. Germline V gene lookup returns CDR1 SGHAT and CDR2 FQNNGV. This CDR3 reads CASSLDLRQRNGYTF. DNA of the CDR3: TGTGCCAGCAGCTTAGATCTGCGACAGCGCAATGGCTACACCTTC.

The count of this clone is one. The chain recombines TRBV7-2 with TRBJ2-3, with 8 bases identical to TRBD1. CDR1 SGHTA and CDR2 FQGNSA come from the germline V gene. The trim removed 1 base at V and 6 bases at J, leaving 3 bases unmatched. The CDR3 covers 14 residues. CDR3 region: CASSLGQGYDTQYF. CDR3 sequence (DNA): TGTGCCAGCAGCTTAGGACAGGGGTACGATACGCAGTATTTT.

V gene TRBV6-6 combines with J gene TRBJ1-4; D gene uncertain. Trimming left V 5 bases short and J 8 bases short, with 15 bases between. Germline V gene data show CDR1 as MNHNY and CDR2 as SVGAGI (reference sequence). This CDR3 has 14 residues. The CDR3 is CASSHQDSEEKLFF. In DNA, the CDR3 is TGTGCCAGCAGTCATCAGGACTCGGAGGAAAAACTGTTTTTT.

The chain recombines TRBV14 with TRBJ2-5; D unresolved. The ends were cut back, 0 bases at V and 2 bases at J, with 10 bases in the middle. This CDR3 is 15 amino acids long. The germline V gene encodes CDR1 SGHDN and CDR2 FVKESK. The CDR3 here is CASSQDSFGQETQYF. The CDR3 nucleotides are TGTGCCAGCAGCCAAGATTCCTTCGGGCAAGAGACCCAGTACTTC.

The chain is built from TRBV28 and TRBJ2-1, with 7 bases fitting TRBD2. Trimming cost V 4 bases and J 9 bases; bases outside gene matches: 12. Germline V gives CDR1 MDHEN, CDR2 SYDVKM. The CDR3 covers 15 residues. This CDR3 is CASSSVGLDGAEQFF. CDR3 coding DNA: TGTGCCAGCAGTTCAGTCGGACTAGATGGGGCTGAGCAGTTCTTC.

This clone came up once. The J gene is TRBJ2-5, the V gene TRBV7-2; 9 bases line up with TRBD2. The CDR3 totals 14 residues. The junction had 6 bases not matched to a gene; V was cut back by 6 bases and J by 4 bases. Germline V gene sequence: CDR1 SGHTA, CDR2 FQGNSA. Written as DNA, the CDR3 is TGTGCCAGCAGTCTTAGCGGGAGTCGAGAGACCCAGTACTTC. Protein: CASSLSGSRETQYF.

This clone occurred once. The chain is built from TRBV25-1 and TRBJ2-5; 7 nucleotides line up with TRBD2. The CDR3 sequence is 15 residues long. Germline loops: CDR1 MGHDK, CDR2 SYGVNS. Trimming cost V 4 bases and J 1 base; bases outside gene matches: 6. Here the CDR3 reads CASSARLAGQETQYF. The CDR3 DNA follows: TGTGCCAGCAGTGCGCGACTAGCTGGCCAAGAGACCCAGTACTTC.

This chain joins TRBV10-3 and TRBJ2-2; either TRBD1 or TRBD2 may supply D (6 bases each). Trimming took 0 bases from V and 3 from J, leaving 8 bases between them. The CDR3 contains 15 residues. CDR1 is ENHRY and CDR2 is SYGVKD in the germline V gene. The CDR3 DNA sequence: TGTGCCATCAGTGAGTCGGGGGGCGACACCGGGGAGCTGTTTTTT. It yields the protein CAISESGGDTGELFF.

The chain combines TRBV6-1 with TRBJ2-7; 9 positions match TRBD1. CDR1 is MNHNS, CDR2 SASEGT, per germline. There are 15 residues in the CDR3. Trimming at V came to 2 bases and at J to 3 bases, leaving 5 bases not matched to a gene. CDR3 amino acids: CASSEMGQGIYEQYF. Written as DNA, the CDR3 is TGTGCCAGCAGTGAAATGGGACAGGGCATCTACGAGCAGTACTTC.

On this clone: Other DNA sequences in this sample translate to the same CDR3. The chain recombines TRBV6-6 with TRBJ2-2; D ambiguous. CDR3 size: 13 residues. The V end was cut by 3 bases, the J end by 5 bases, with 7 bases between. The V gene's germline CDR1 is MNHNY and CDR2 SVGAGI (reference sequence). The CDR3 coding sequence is TGTGCCAGCAGTTATTCCCGGACCGGGGAGCTGTTTTTT. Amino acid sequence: CASSYSRTGELFF.

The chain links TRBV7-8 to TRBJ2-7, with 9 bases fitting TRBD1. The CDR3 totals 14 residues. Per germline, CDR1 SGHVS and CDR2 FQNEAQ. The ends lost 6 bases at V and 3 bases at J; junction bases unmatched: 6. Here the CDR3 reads CASSPTGGLYEQYF. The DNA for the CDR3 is TGTGCCAGCAGTCCGACAGGGGGGCTCTACGAGCAGTACTTC.

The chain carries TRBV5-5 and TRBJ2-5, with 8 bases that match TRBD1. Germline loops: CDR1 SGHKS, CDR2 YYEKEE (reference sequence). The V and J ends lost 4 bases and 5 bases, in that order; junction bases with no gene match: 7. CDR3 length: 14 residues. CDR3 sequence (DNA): TGTGCCAGCAGCCAGGACAGGGAGAGGGAGACCCAGTACTTC. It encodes CASSQDRERETQYF. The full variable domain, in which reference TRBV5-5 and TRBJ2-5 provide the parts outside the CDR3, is DAGVTQSPTHLIKTRGQQVTLRCSPISGHKSVSWYQQVLGQGPQFIFQYYEKEERGRGNFPDRFSARQFPNYSSELNVNALLLGDSALYLCASSQDRERETQYFGPGTRLLVL.

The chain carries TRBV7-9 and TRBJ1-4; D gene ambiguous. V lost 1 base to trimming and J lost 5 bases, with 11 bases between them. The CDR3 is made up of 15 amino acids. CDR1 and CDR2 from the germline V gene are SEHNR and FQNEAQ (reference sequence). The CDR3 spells CASSLVGRLNEKLFF. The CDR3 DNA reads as TGTGCCAGCAGCTTAGTAGGCAGGCTCAATGAAAAACTGTTTTTT.

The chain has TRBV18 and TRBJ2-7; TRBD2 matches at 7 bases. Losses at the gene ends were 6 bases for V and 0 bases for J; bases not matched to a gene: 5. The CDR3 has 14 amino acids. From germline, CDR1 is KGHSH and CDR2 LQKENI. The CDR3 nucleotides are TGTGCCAGCTCCCTCTCGGGGGGCTCCTACGAGCAGTACTTC. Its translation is CASSLSGGSYEQYF. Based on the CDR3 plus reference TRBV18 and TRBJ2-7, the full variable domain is NAGVMQNPRHLVRRRGQEARLRCSPMKGHSHVYWYRQLPEEGLKFMVYLQKENIIDESGMPKERFSAEFPKEGPSILRIQQVVRGDSAAYFCASSLSGGSYEQYFGPGTRLTVT.

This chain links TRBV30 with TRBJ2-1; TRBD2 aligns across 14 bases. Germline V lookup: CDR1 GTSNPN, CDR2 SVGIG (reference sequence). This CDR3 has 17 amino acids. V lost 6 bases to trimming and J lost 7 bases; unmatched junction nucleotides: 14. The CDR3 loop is CACLRLAGGLRGNEQFF. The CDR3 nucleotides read TGTGCCTGCCTTAGACTAGCGGGAGGGCTTAGGGGAAATGAGCAGTTCTTC.

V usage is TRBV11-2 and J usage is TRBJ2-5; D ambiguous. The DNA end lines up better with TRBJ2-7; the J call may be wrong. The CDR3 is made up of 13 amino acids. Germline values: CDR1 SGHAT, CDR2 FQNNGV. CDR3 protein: CASSGSLGYEQYF. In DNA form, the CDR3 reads TGTGCCAGCAGCGGCAGCCTAGGGTACGAGCAGTACTTC.

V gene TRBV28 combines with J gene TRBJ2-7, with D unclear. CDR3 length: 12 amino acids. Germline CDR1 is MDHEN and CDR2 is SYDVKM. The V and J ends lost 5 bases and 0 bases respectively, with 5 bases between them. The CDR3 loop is CASSESSYEQYF. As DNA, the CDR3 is TGTGCCAGCAGTGAAAGCTCCTACGAGCAGTACTTC.

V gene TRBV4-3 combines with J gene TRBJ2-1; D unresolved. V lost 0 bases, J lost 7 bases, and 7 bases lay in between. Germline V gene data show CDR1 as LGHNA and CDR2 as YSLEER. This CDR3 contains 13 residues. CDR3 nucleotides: TGCGCCAGCAGCCAAGAGTGGATTAATGAGCAGTTCTTC. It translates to CASSQEWINEQFF.

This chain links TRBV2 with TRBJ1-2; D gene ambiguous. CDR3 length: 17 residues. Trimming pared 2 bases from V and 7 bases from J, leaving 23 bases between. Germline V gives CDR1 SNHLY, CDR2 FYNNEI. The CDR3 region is CASSESSAQQLRSGYTF. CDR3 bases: TGTGCCAGCAGTGAATCTTCGGCACAGCAGCTTCGATCTGGCTACACCTTC.

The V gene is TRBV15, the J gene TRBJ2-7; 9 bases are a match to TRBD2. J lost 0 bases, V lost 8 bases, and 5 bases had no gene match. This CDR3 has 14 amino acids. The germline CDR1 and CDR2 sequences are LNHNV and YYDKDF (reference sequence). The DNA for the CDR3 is TGTGCCACCGCTAATAGCGGGAGCTCCTACGAGCAGTACTTC. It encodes CATANSGSSYEQYF. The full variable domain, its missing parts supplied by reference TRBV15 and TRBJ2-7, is DAMVIQNPRYQVTQFGKPVTLSCSQTLNHNVMYWYQQKSSQAPKLLFHYYDKDFNNEADTPDNFQSRRPNTSFCFLDIRSPGLGDTAMYLCATANSGSSYEQYFGPGTRLTVT.

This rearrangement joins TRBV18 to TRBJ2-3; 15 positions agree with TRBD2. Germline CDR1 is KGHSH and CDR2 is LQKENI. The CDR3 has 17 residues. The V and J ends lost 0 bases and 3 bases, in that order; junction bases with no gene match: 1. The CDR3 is CASSPPGTSGRTDTQYF. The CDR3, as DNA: TGTGCCAGCTCACCACCCGGGACTAGCGGGAGGACAGATACGCAGTATTTT.

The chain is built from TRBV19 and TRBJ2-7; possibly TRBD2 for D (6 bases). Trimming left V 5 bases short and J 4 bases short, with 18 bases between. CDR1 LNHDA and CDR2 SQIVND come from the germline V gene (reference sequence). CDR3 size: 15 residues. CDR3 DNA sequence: TGTGCCAGTAGTGGACCGGGACTCTACTTTTACGAGCAGTACTTC. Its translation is CASSGPGLYFYEQYF.

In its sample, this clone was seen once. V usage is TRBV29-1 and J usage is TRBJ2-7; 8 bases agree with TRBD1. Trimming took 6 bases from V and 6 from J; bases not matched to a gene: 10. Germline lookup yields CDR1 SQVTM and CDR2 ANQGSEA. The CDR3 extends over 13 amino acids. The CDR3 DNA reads TGCAGCGTCCAGGACAGGGCTTTTGCCGAGCAGTACTTC. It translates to CSVQDRAFAEQYF.

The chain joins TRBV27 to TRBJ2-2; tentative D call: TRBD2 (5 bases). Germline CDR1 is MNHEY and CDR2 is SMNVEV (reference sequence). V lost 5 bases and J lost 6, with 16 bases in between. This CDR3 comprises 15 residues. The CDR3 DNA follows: TGTGCCAGCAGTCGGGGTTGGGGAGCGGCCGGGGAGCTGTTTTTT. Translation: CASSRGWGAAGELFF.

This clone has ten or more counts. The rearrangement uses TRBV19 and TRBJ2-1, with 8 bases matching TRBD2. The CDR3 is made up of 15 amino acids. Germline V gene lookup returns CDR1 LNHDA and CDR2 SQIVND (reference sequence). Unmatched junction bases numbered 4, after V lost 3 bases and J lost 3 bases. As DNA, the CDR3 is TGTGCCAGTAGTATCCGACTAGCGTTCTACAATGAGCAGTTCTTC. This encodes CASSIRLAFYNEQFF.

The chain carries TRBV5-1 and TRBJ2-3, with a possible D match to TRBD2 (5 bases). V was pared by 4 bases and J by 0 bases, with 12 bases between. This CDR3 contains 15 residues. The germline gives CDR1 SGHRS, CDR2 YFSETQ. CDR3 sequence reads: CASSPSGRSTDTQYF. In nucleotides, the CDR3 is TGCGCCAGCAGCCCGAGCGGAAGAAGCACAGATACGCAGTATTTT.

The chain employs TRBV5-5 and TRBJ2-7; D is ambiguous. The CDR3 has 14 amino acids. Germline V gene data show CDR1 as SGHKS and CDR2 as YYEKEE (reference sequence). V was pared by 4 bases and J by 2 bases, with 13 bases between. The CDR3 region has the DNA TGTGCCAGCAGCAGAGACTCCTGGACCTACGAGCAGTACTTC. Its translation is CASSRDSWTYEQYF.